This T cell receptor beta chain was identified during a study of a mutant IDH1 vaccine in newly diagnosed glioma. Study-level background: Patients' prior therapy spanned radiotherapy, temozolomide, or both; most underwent both.

As to this clone: No antigen is known for it.

Time point in this sample: week 47, end of study. Topical imiquimod accompanied each vaccine dose, which consisted of 300 ug of mutant IDH1 20-mer peptide. Patients underwent eight vaccinations, which took place in weeks 1, 3, 5, 7, 11, 15, 19 and 23. Study findings and constraints: Of the patients, about 95% had vaccine-induced immune responses.

TCRdb keeps only in-frame clones here, not all; method: immunoSEQ multiplex PCR. Seen here are some 42,000 clones, approximately 86% observed once, and the top ten hold around a sixth. The specimen was PBMCs, collected from a glioma patient whose treatment included an IDH1 peptide vaccine. The sequence was obtained from a man between 18 and 35 years old with glioma. Some clones in this sample may be carry-over from other donors' samples.

The CDR3 sequence is CAWGDRGYGYTF. The CDR3 region has the DNA TGTGCCTGGGGGGACAGGGGATATGGCTACACCTTC. V is TRBV30 and J is TRBJ1-2; the match to TRBD1 covers 10 bases. Germline V CDR1 and CDR2: GTSNPN, SVGIG (reference sequence). Germline trimming cut 5 bases from V and 5 bases from J; bases unmatched to any gene: 2. CDR3 size: 12 residues.